The rows below give T cell receptor beta chains drawn from one sample of a study of blood T cell repertoires in COVID-19. Sequencing was performed with immunoSEQ multiplex PCR; in TCRdb, only in-frame clones are kept and a portion is missing. The sample lists approximately 32,000 clones, 88% occurring once. The sequenced sample consisted of peripheral blood. These receptors originate from a woman aged 70-85 years with active COVID-19. CDR3s include the opening cysteine and the closing phenylalanine or tryptophan. The size entry is marked missing in some rows and otherwise reads once, few, many or a size class.

TRBJ1-2 TRBV28 - 16 CASSAAGTGFNYGYTF
TRBJ2-5 TRBV6-5 once 15 CASKLQGMVGETQYF
TRBJ2-4 TRBV28 - 17 CASSSHSEGVAKNIQYF
TRBJ2-5 TRBV7-2 - 12 CASSTATETQYF
TRBJ1-6 TRBV11-3 - 16 CASSLVTGQDNSPLHF
TRBJ1-1 TRBV7-2 - 16 CASSFGLQVLNTEAFF
TRBJ2-1 TRBV7-2 - 17 CASSRQPGLSSYNEQFF
TRBJ2-3 TRBV24-1 - 18 CATSDDPWRGANTDTQYF
TRBJ1-4 TRBV19 - 16 CASSIDDPQGVEKLFF
TRBJ2-1 TRBV7-7 - 15 CASSLGDRGRNEQFF
TRBJ2-3 TRBV5-1 - 15 CASRLAGVSTDTQYF
TRBJ2-3 TRBV9 - 15 CASSLAGDLAYTQYF
TRBJ2-3 TRBV29-1 - 14 CSVDLRGSTDTQYF
TRBJ2-1 TRBV4-2 - 17 CASSQAPATSGNNEQFF
TRBJ2-3 TRBV5-1 - 15 CASSLEGVDTDTQYF
TRBJ1-2 TRBV7-8 - 15 CASSPSAAAYYGYTF
TRBJ2-2 TRBV30 - 18 CAWSRLSGAGGLGGELFF
TRBJ2-3 TRBV9 - 16 CASSVSGGAMTDTQYF
TRBJ2-7 TRBV7-9 - 14 CASSLGAGSSEQYF
TRBJ2-7 TRBV7-8 - 15 CASSLLTGEPYEQYF
TRBJ2-1 TRBV28 - 14 CASSAGTDYNEQFF
TRBJ1-1 TRBV6-6 - 13 CASTTTENTEAFF
TRBJ1-5 TRBV7-2 - 13 CASSEGVNQPQHF
TRBJ1-3 TRBV4-1 - 16 CASSRLPGTALNTIYF
TRBJ1-6 TRBV3-1/TRBV3-2 few 13 CASSWTNNSPLHF
TRBJ2-3 TRBV7-6 few 14 CASSLTGGTDTQYF
TRBJ2-7 TRBV5-5 - 15 CASSWAPQGNYEQYF
TRBJ2-3 TRBV5-1 - 15 CASSRGDGPTDTQYF
TRBJ2-7 TRBV10-2 - 14 CASRTSGSSYEQYF
TRBJ2-2 TRBV30 - 14 CAWRIGGYTGELFF
TRBJ1-2 TRBV28 - 15 CASSGQDRPGYGYTF
TRBJ2-1 TRBV24-1 - 18 CATSGSSGDRSSYNEQFF
TRBJ1-1 TRBV9 - 13 CASSAGDRSEAFF
TRBJ2-5 TRBV5-4 - 17 CASSKPGLAGGRETQYF
TRBJ2-3 TRBV5-1 - 15 CASSEAGGSIYTQYF